The 14 T cell receptor beta chains in this list originate from one sample, sequenced in a study of regulatory T cells in long-lasting Graves disease. Noted time point: newly diagnosed GD, antithyroid drugs for less than 3 months. Extracted RNA from PBMCs served as the source of the TCR library. For TCR beta, libraries came from iRepertoire HTBI primers and Arm-PCR of CDR3 regions. TCRdb re-derived calls from the multiplex PCR reads in MiXCR, one entry per CDR3 protein. The sample includes 500,000 or so distinct CDR3 sequences, 14% of them seen just once. These records were also assigned to another study, of T cells in Graves' hyperthyroidism and ophthalmopathy.

The input for sequencing was peripheral blood mononuclear cells (PBMCs), taken at new diagnosis, from a patient treated with antithyroid drugs. Receptor source: a woman between 45 and 60 years old with Graves disease.

This clonotype was recorded at least ten times. The gene calls are TRBV20-1 and TRBJ2-3; the match to TRBD2 covers 7 bases. The CDR3 is made up of 14 amino acids. V shed 5 bases and J 3 bases; nucleotides not matched to a gene: 8. Germline V gives CDR1 DFQATT, CDR2 SNEGSKA (reference sequence). The CDR3 loop reads CSAFPAGETDTQYF. The CDR3 nucleotides are TGCAGTGCTTTCCCCGCGGGAGAAACAGATACGCAGTATTTT.

This clonotype was picked up a small number of times. The chain has TRBV19 and TRBJ2-2; D may be TRBD2 (5 bases). Trimming shortened V by 7 bases and J by 4 bases, and 13 bases separated the two germline ends. The germline V gene encodes CDR1 LNHDA and CDR2 SQIVND (reference sequence). The CDR3 totals 14 residues. CDR3 nucleotides: TGTGCCAGTATCTTGGAGGCGGGCACCGGGGAGCTGTTTTTT. It yields the protein CASILEAGTGELFF. Supplemented by reference TRBV19 and TRBJ2-2, the full variable domain reads DGGITQSPKYLFRKEGQNVTLSCEQNLNHDAMYWYRQDPGQGLRLIYYSQIVNDFQKGDIAEGYSVSREKKESFPLTVTSAQKNPTAFYLCASILEAGTGELFFGEGSRLTVL.

The table lists this clonotype with many counts. The chain is built from TRBV18 and TRBJ1-1; the D gene is possibly TRBD1 (5 bases). Trimming removed 3 bases from V and 6 bases from J, with 8 bases in between. CDR3 size: 12 residues. The germline V gene has CDR1 KGHSH and CDR2 LQKENI. The CDR3 here is CASSPRDPEAFF. The CDR3 bases are TGTGCCAGCTCACCCCGGGACCCTGAAGCTTTCTTT.

This clonotype has only a few counts. The chain links TRBV7-2 to TRBJ1-5; D unresolved. The CDR3 runs to 14 residues. Germline V gene lookup returns CDR1 SGHTA and CDR2 FQGNSA. V was cut by 2 bases and J by 5 bases, with 10 bases left in between. CDR3 loop: CASSLLGSHQPQHF. DNA of the CDR3: TGTGCCAGCAGCTTACTGGGGAGCCATCAGCCCCAGCATTTT.

This clonotype has ten or more counts. The V and J genes are TRBV28 and TRBJ2-7; the D gene is possibly TRBD2 (6 bases). Germline assignment: CDR1 MDHEN and CDR2 SYDVKM. Between the trimmed V and J ends, which lost 6 bases and 2 bases, there was a span of 17 bases. This CDR3 has 15 amino acids. DNA of the CDR3: TGTGCCAGCAGAACAACTAGCCTTCGCCCCTACGAGCAGTACTTC. As protein: CASRTTSLRPYEQYF.

This clonotype was recorded many times. The chain is built from TRBV20-1 and TRBJ2-5, with TRBD1 matching over 7 bases. Germline trimming cut 6 bases from V and 3 bases from J; bases unmatched to any gene: 7. The CDR3 is made up of 13 amino acids. Germline V gives CDR1 DFQATT, CDR2 SNEGSKA (reference sequence). CDR3 sequence reads: CSATTDREETQYF. CDR3 DNA sequence: TGCAGTGCCACCACTGACAGGGAAGAGACCCAGTACTTC.

This clonotype was seen many times. The J gene is TRBJ2-7, the V gene TRBV11-2; no reliable D call. The CDR3 extends over 16 amino acids. Between the trimmed V and J ends, which lost 5 bases and 1 base, there was a span of 18 bases. Germline values: CDR1 SGHAT, CDR2 FQNNGV. CDR3 sequence reads: CASSGQFSGRSYEQYF. The CDR3 coding sequence is TGTGCCAGCAGCGGCCAATTTTCCGGACGGTCCTACGAGCAGTACTTC.

This clonotype has at least ten counts. The chain joins TRBV10-3 to TRBJ2-1; TRBD2 matches at 13 bases. V gave up 6 bases and J gave up 0 bases; unmatched junction bases: 2. The CDR3 is 16 amino acids. Germline values: CDR1 ENHRY, CDR2 SYGVKD. The CDR3 DNA sequence: TGTGCCATCAGAACTAGCGGGAGGGTCTCCTACAATGAGCAGTTCTTC. This encodes CAIRTSGRVSYNEQFF.

This clonotype was counted at least ten times. This chain uses TRBV7-8 with TRBJ2-7, with D perhaps given as TRBD1 or TRBD2 (7 bases each). This CDR3 is 17 amino acids long. Germline CDR1 SGHVS, CDR2 FQNEAQ. The ends were cut back, 5 bases at V and 5 bases at J, with 25 bases in the middle. The CDR3 DNA follows: TGTGCCAGCAGCCCCAGGGCTATCAGGGGGGGGAATGACGAGCAGTACTTC. Translating it yields CASSPRAIRGGNDEQYF.

The chain recombines TRBV19 with TRBJ2-2, with 8 bases matching TRBD1. Germline V lookup: CDR1 LNHDA, CDR2 SQIVND (reference sequence). The CDR3 runs to 15 residues. J was trimmed by 1 base and V by 4 bases; bases with no gene match: 2. DNA of the CDR3: TGTGCCAGTAGTAGGGACAGGATGAACACCGGGGAGCTGTTTTTT. As protein: CASSRDRMNTGELFF.

This clonotype was seen more than once but under ten times. The chain employs TRBV6-5 and TRBJ2-3; 7 nucleotides match TRBD2. CDR3 length: 15 residues. Germline CDR1 is MNHEY and CDR2 is SVGAGI. Trimming took 2 bases from V and 2 from J; bases not matched to a gene: 4. CDR3 sequence: CASSYAAGDTDTQYF. The CDR3 nucleotides read TGTGCCAGCAGTTACGCGGCGGGGGACACAGATACGCAGTATTTT.

There are a few counts of this clonotype. This chain joins TRBV3-1 and TRBJ2-7, with no clear D. The germline CDR1 and CDR2 sequences are LGHDT and YNNKEL (reference sequence). This CDR3 is 14 amino acids long. V was shortened by 0 bases and J by 4 bases, with 10 bases between the two germline ends. The CDR3 coding sequence is TGTGCCAGCAGCCAAGATGGGTTAGGGTACGAGCAGTACTTC. Residues: CASSQDGLGYEQYF.

This clonotype came up many times. The V and J genes are TRBV30 and TRBJ1-1; D is unclear. The CDR3 is 13 residues long. Germline loops: CDR1 GTSNPN, CDR2 SVGIG (reference sequence). The V and J ends lost 5 bases and 0 bases respectively, with 10 bases between them. The CDR3 DNA reads as TGTGCCTGGGTACAGAGTATGAACACTGAAGCTTTCTTT. Translated: CAWVQSMNTEAFF.

This clonotype was recorded a few times. The chain employs TRBV4-1 and TRBJ2-1; 7 positions match TRBD1. The germline V gene encodes CDR1 MGHRA and CDR2 YSYEKL. The J segment lost 4 bases and the V segment lost 0 bases, leaving 3 bases of the junction unmatched. This CDR3 has 15 residues. The CDR3 sequence is CASSQDFRGYNEQFF. CDR3 DNA sequence: TGCGCCAGCAGCCAAGATTTCAGGGGGTACAATGAGCAGTTCTTC.